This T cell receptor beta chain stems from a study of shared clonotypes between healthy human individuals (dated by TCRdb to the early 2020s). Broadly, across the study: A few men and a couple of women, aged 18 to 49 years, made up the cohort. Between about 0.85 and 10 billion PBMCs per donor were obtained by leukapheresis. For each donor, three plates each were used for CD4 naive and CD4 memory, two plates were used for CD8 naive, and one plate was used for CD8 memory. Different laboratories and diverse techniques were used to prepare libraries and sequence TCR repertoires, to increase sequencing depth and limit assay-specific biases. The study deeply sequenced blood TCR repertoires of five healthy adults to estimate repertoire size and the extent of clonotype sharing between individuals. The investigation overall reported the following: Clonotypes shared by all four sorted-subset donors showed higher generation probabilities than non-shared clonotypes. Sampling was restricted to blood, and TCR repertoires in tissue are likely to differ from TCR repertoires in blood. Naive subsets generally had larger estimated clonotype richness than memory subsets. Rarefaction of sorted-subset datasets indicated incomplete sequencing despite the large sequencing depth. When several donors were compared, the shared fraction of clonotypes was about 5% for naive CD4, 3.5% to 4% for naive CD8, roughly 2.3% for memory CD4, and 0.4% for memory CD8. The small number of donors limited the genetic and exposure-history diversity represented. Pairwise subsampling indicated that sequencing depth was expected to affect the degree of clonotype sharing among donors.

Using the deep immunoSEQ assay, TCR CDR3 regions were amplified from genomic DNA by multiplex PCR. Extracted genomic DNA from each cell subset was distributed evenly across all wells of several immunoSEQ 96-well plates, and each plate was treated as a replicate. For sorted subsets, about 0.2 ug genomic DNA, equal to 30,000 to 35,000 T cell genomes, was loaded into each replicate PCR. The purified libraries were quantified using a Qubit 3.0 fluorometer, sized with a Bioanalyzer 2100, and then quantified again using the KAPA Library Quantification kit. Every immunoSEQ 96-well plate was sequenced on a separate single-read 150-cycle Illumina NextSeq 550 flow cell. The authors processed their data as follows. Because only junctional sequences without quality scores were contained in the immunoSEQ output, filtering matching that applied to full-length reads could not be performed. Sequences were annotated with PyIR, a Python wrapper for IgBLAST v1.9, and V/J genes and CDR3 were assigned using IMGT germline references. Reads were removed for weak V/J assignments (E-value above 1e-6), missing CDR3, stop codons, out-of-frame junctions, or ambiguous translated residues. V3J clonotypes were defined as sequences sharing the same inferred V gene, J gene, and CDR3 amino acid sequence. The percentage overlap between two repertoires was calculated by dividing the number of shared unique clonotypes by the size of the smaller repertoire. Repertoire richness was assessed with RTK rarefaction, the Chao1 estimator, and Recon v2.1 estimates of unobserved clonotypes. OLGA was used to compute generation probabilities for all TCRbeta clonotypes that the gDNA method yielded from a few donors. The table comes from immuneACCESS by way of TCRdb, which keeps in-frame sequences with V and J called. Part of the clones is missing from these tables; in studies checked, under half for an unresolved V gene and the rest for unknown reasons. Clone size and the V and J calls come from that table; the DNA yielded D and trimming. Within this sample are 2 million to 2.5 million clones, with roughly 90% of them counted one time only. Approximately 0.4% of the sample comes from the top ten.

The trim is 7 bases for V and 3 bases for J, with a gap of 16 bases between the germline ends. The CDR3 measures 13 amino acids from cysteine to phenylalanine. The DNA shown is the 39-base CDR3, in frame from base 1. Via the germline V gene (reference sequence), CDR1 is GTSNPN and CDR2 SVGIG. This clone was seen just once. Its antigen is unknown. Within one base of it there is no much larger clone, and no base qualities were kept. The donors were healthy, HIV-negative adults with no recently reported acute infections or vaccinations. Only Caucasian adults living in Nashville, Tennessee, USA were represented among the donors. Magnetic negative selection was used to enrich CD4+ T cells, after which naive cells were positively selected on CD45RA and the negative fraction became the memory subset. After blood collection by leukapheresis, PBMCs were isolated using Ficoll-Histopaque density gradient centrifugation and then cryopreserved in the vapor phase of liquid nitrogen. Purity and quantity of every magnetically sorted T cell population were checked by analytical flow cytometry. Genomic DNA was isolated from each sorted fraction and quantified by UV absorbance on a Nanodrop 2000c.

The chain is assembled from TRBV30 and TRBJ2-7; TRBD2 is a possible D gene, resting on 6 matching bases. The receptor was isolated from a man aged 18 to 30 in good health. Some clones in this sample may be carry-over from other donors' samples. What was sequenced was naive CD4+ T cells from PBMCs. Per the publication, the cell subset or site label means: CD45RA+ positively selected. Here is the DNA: TGTGCCTCGACCCGGGGGTACAACTACGAGCAGTACTTC. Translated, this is CASTRGYNYEQYF.